This is a list of T cell receptor beta chains from one sample in a study of blood T cell repertoires in COVID-19. Profiling relied on immunoSEQ multiplex PCR, and the TCRdb table lists in-frame clones only, not all of them. The repertoire holds around 270,000 clones, approximately 86% seen once, with more than 4.5% in the top ten. The sample was peripheral blood. These receptor sequences come from a woman in her sixties or seventies with COVID-19, enrolled during active disease. Each CDR3 is given with its conserved first and last residue. The D gene is left open where the match is weak. The size of a clone is reported for some rows only, either as once, few or many, or as a class for expanded clones.

clone_size j_call d_call v_call cdr3_length cdr3_nt cdr3_aa
once TRBJ1-6 NA TRBV3-1/TRBV3-2 13 TGTGCCAGCAGCCTAACCGGGGGTTCACCCCTCCACTTT CASSLTGGSPLHF
NA TRBJ1-1 TRBD1 TRBV18 14 TGTGCCAGCTCACCGCAGGGGGCAGACACTGAAGCTTTCTTT CASSPQGADTEAFF
once TRBJ2-1 TRBD2 TRBV6-1 14 TGTGCCAGCAGTGTAGCGGGGGGATACAATGAGCAGTTCTTC CASSVAGGYNEQFF
few TRBJ2-1 NA TRBV27 15 TGTGCCAGCACCTTTCGCGGGAACTCCTACAATGAGCAGTTCTTC CASTFRGNSYNEQFF
NA TRBJ1-2 TRBD1 TRBV30 15 TGTGCCTGGAGTAGACCGGGACAGGGCTGGCGCGGCTACACCTTC CAWSRPGQGWRGYTF
NA TRBJ1-4 TRBD1 TRBV14 18 TGTGCCAGCAGCCACGGTCCTGGGACAGGGGATAGAGATGAAAAACTGTTTTTT CASSHGPGTGDRDEKLFF
NA TRBJ2-1 TRBD2 TRBV5-1 19 TGCGCCAGCAGCTTGGGACTAGCGGGAGGGCCCTCCTCCTACAATGAGCAGTTCTTC CASSLGLAGGPSSYNEQFF
NA TRBJ1-5 TRBD1 TRBV27 15 TGTGCCAGCACCCGGACAGGAGGAAGCAATCAGCCCCAGCATTTT CASTRTGGSNQPQHF
NA TRBJ2-7 NA TRBV10-3 11 TGTGCCATCAGTGACTCGGGCGAGCAGTACTTC CAISDSGEQYF
few TRBJ2-7 TRBD1 TRBV10-3 14 TGTGCCACCTTTCCGGGACAGGGGTTGGGCGAGCAGTACTTC CATFPGQGLGEQYF
NA TRBJ2-7 TRBD2 TRBV18 19 TGTGCCAGCTCACCACTCCTAGTCGGGCTAGCGGGAGGAATGGGCGAGCAGTACTTC CASSPLLVGLAGGMGEQYF
NA TRBJ1-6 TRBD1 TRBV19 15 TGTGCCAGTAGTATAGCCGGGACAGATAATTCACCCCTCCACTTT CASSIAGTDNSPLHF
once TRBJ2-1 TRBD2 TRBV6-2/TRBV6-3 20 TGTGCCAGCAGTTACTGGTTGGCTAGCGGGACCGAAAGCTCCTACAATGAGCAGTTCTTC CASSYWLASGTESSYNEQFF
NA TRBJ1-1 NA TRBV5-8 15 TGTGCCAGCAGCTTCGGGGGTATATGGAACACTGAAGCTTTCTTT CASSFGGIWNTEAFF
NA TRBJ1-6 TRBD1 TRBV6-5 16 TGTGCCAGCAGTTACTCAGCCAGGGGGCGTAATTCACCCCTCCACTTT CASSYSARGRNSPLHF
NA TRBJ1-1 TRBD1 TRBV2 14 TGTGCCAGCATCAGAGACAGGGATAACACTGAAGCTTTCTTT CASIRDRDNTEAFF
NA TRBJ2-3 NA TRBV7-9 14 TGTGCCAGCAGCTTAGACGGGACACTAGGTACGCAGTATTTT CASSLDGTLGTQYF